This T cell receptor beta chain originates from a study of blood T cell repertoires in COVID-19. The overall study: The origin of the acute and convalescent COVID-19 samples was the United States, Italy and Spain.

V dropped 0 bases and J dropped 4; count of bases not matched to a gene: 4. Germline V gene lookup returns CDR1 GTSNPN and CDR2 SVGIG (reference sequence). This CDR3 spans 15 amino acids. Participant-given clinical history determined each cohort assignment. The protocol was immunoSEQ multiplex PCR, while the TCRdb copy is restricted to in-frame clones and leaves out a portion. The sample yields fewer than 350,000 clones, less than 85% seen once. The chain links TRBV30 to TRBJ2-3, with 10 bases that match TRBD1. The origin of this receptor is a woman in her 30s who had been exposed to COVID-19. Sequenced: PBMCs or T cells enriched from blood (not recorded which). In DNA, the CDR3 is TGTGCCTGGAGTGTAAGGACAGGGGGTCCAGATACGCAGTATTTT. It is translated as CAWSVRTGGPDTQYF.